Below are 5 T cell receptor beta chains sequenced from a single sample in a study of resident and recirculating memory T cells in vitiligo. The table came from immunoSEQ multiplex PCR; TCRdb's copy has only in-frame clones and leaves some out. The repertoire has fewer than 80,000 clones, roughly nine tenths of them found once; the top ten carry about 4.9%. Sequencing used blood. Source of these receptors: a male donor with vitiligo.

Concerning this clone itself: The identical CDR3 is also encoded by other nucleotide sequences in the sample. V gene TRBV9 combines with J gene TRBJ2-1; D call uncertain. The CDR3 is 13 amino acids. Germline V gives CDR1 SGDLS, CDR2 YYNGEE. The V end was cut by 2 bases, the J end by 4 bases, with 7 bases between. The CDR3 is CASSVSGYNEQFF. CDR3 in DNA: TGTGCCAGCAGCGTTTCAGGATACAATGAGCAGTTCTTC.

The chain couples TRBV28 to TRBJ2-7; a possible D gene is TRBD2 (7 bases). V gave up 3 bases and J gave up 5 bases, with 11 bases separating them. The CDR3 runs to 13 residues. From germline, CDR1 is MDHEN and CDR2 SYDVKM. CDR3 residues: CASSLEGGDEQYF. Here the CDR3 DNA reads TGTGCCAGCAGTTTGGAGGGGGGGGACGAGCAGTACTTC.

This rearrangement joins TRBV30 to TRBJ2-7, with 8 nucleotides matching TRBD2. In germline, CDR1 is GTSNPN, CDR2 SVGIG (reference sequence). With V trimmed by 3 bases and J by 3 bases, 13 bases remained unmatched. The CDR3 consists of 16 residues. The CDR3 reads CAWSGASGPKFYEQYF. CDR3 bases: TGTGCCTGGAGCGGGGCTAGCGGGCCTAAATTCTACGAGCAGTACTTC.

Only one count was recorded for this clone. The chain links TRBV5-1 to TRBJ2-5; tentatively, D is TRBD2 (6 bases). CDR1 is SGHRS, CDR2 YFSETQ, per germline. CDR3 size: 13 residues. Trimming shortened V by 7 bases and J by 5 bases, and 15 bases separated the two germline ends. CDR3 loop: CASLGAAGETQYF. CDR3 DNA: TGCGCCAGCCTCGGGGCCGCGGGGGAGACCCAGTACTTC. Full variable domain (rest looked up from reference TRBV5-1 and TRBJ2-5): KAGVTQTPRYLIKTRGQQVTLSCSPISGHRSVSWYQQTPGQGLQFLFEYFSETQRNKGNFPGRFSGRQFSNSRSEMNVSTLELGDSALYLCASLGAAGETQYFGPGTRLLVL.

V gene TRBV9 combines with J gene TRBJ2-1; D not certain. V was clipped by 4 bases and J by 1 base, with 12 bases between them. The length of the CDR3 is 15 residues. Germline values: CDR1 SGDLS, CDR2 YYNGEE. CDR3 loop: CASSLGPESYNEQFF. In DNA, the CDR3 is TGTGCCAGCAGCCTAGGGCCGGAGTCCTACAATGAGCAGTTCTTC.